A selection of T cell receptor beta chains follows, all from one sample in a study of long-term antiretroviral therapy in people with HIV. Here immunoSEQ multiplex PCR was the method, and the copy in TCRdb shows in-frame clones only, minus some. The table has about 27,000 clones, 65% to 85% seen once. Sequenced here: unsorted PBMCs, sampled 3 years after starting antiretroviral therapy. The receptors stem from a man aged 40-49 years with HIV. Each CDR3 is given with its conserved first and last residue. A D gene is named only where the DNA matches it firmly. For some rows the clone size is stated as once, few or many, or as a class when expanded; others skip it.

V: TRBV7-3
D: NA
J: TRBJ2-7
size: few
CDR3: CASSLRGGPYEQYF
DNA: TGTGCCAGCAGCTTAAGGGGCGGTCCCTACGAGCAGTACTTC

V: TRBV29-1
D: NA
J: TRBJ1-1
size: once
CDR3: CSVEDPGREAFF
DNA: TGCAGCGTTGAAGATCCTGGGAGGGAAGCTTTCTTT

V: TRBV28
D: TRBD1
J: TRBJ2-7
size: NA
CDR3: CASSFPRTGKHEQYF
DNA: TGTGCCAGCAGTTTCCCCAGGACAGGGAAACACGAGCAGTACTTC

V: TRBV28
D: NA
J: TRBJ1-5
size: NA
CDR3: CASSLQTPGGNQPQHF
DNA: TGTGCCAGCAGTCTTCAAACCCCAGGCGGAAATCAGCCCCAGCATTTT

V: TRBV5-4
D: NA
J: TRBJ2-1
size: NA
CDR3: CASSLIGSQGNEQFF
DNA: TGTGCCAGCAGTTTGATCGGGAGCCAGGGAAATGAGCAGTTCTTC

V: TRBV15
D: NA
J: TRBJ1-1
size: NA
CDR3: CATSLTINTEAFF
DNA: TGTGCCACCAGCTTGACAATTAACACTGAAGCTTTCTTT

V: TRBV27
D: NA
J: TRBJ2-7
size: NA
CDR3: CASSLSPWADEQYF
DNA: TGTGCCAGCAGTTTAAGCCCTTGGGCTGACGAGCAGTACTTC

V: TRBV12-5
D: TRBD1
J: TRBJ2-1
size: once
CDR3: CASGLWDSSYNEQFF
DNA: TGTGCTAGTGGTTTGTGGGACAGCAGCTACAATGAGCAGTTCTTC

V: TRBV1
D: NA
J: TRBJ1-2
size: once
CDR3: CTSSQDLNEGYTF
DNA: TGCACCAGCAGCCAAGATCTGAACGAGGGCTACACCTTC

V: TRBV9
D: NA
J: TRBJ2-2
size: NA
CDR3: CASSVVSGFNTGELFF
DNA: TGTGCCAGCAGCGTAGTTTCGGGCTTTAACACCGGGGAGCTGTTTTTT

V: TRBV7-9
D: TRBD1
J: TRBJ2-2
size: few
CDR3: CASSLVSGGIGELFF
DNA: TGTGCCAGCAGCTTAGTGTCAGGGGGCATCGGGGAGCTGTTTTTT

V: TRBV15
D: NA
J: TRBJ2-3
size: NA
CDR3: CATSGSTGVFSDTQYF
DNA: TGTGCCACCAGCGGTAGCACCGGTGTTTTTTCAGATACGCAGTATTTT

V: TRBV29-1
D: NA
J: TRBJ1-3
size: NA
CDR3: CSVFLVGGNGNTIYF
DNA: TGCAGCGTTTTCCTGGTCGGAGGGAACGGAAACACCATATATTTT

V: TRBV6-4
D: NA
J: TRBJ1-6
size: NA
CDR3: CASSPGDTNNSPLHF
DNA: TGTGCCAGCAGTCCAGGGGACACTAATAATTCACCCCTCCACTTT

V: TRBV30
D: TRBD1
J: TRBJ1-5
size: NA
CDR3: CAWSVPPRGLNQPQHF
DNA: TGTGCCTGGAGTGTACCCCCCAGGGGGCTTAATCAGCCCCAGCATTTT

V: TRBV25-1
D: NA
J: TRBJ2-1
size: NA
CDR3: CASRQTGLYNEQFF
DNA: TGTGCCAGCAGACAAACGGGACTCTACAATGAGCAGTTCTTC

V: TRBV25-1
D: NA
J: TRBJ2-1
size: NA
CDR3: CASTLYSASLGEQFF
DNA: TGTGCCAGCACATTGTATTCGGCTAGTCTAGGCGAGCAGTTCTTC

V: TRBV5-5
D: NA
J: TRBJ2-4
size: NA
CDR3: CASSQQGTNIQYF
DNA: TGTGCCAGCAGTCAACAGGGAACAAACATTCAGTACTTC

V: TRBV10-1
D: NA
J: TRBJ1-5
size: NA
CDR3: CASSERRGLPNRPQHF
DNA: TGCGCCAGCAGTGAAAGGAGAGGCCTTCCCAATCGGCCCCAGCATTTT

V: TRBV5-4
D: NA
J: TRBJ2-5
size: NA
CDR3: CASSLGLETQYF
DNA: TGTGCCAGCAGCTTGGGACTGGAGACCCAGTACTTC

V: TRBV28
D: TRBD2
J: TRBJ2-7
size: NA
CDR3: CASRILAGGSQYF
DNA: TGTGCCAGCAGGATACTAGCGGGAGGGTCGCAGTACTTC

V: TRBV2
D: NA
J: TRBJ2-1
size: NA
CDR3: CASSAGTQFSSYNEQFF
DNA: TGTGCCAGCAGTGCCGGGACACAATTTAGCTCCTACAATGAGCAGTTCTTC

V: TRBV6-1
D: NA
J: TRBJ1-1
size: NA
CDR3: CASSLKNAEAFF
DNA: TGTGCCAGCAGTCTTAAAAATGCTGAAGCTTTCTTT

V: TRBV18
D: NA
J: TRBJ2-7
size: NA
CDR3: CASSPSGEVYEQYF
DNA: TGTGCCAGCTCACCATCAGGAGAGGTCTACGAGCAGTACTTC

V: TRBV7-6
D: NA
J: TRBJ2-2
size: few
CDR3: CASSYGGREYRTGELFF
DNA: TGTGCCAGCAGCTATGGGGGTCGGGAGTATCGCACCGGGGAGCTGTTTTTT

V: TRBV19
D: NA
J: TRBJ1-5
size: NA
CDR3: CASSIPPQGQPQHF
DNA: TGTGCCAGTAGTATCCCTCCTCAGGGGCAGCCCCAGCATTTT

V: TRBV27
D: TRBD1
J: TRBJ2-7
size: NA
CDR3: CASSFTGGPYEQYF
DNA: TGTGCCAGCAGTTTTACAGGGGGGCCCTACGAGCAGTACTTC

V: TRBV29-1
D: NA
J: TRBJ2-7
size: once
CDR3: CSVGRTNHEQYF
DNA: TGCAGCGTGGGGCGGACAAACCACGAGCAGTACTTC

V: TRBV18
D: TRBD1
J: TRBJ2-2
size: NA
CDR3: CASPLAGQDNTGELFF
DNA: TGTGCCAGCCCCCTGGCCGGACAGGACAACACCGGGGAGCTGTTTTTT

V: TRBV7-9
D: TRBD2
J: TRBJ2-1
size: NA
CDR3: CASSKSGDSNEQFF
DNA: TGTGCCAGCAGCAAGAGCGGGGATTCGAATGAGCAGTTCTTC

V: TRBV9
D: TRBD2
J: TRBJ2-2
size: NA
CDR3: CASSGGVAGDGELFF
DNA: TGTGCCAGCAGCGGGGGGGTAGCGGGAGACGGGGAGCTGTTTTTT

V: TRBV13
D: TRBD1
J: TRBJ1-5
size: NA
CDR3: CASSLTGQGMIGNQPQHF
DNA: TGTGCCAGCAGCTTAACGGGACAGGGGATGATCGGCAATCAGCCCCAGCATTTT

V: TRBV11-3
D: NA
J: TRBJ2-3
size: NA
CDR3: CASSLSQGLNTDTQYF
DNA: TGTGCCAGCAGCTTATCCCAGGGGTTAAACACAGATACGCAGTATTTT

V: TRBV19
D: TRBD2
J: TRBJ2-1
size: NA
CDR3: CASSLLNLAGSSYNEQFF
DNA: TGTGCCAGTAGTCTCCTAAATCTAGCGGGGAGCTCCTACAATGAGCAGTTCTTC

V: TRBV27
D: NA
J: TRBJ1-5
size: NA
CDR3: CASSERQVQSNQPQHF
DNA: TGTGCCAGCAGTGAACGACAGGTACAAAGCAATCAGCCCCAGCATTTT

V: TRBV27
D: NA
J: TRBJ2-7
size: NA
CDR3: CASSSTGSREDEQYF
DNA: TGTGCCAGCAGTTCGACTGGTTCCCGTGAGGACGAGCAGTACTTC

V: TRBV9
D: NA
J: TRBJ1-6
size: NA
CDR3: CASSVVGNSPLHF
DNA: TGTGCCAGCAGCGTAGTAGGGAATTCACCCCTCCACTTT

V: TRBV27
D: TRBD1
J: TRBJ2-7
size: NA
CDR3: CASSLKGASSYEQYF
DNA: TGTGCCAGCAGTTTAAAGGGGGCTAGCTCCTACGAGCAGTACTTC

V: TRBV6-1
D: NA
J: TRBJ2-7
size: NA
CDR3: CASSEAYTYEQYF
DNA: TGTGCCAGCAGTGAAGCTTACACCTACGAGCAGTACTTC

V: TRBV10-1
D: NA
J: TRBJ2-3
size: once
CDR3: CASSEGGGLQDTQYF
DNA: TGCGCCAGCAGTGAGGGCGGGGGCCTCCAGGATACGCAGTATTTT

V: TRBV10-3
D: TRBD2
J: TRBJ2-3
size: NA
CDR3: CAISETSGRGSSTDTQYF
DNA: TGTGCCATCAGTGAGACTAGCGGGAGAGGTTCTTCGACAGATACGCAGTATTTT

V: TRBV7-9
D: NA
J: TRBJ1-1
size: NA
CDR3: CASSPTPNDGQKNTEAFF
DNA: TGTGCCAGCAGCCCGACTCCAAATGACGGACAGAAGAACACTGAAGCTTTCTTT

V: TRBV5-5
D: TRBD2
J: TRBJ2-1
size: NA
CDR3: CASRSGGLAGINEQFF
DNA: TGTGCCAGCAGATCGGGGGGACTAGCGGGGATTAATGAGCAGTTCTTC

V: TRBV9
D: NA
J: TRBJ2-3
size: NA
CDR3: CASSEAGGSTDTQYF
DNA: TGTGCCAGCAGCGAGGCTGGGGGGAGCACAGATACGCAGTATTTT

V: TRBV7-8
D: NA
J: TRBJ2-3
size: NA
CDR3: CASSLPGQSTDTQYF
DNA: TGTGCCAGCAGCTTACCTGGACAGAGCACAGATACGCAGTATTTT